This T cell receptor (beta chain) was sequenced for a study of shared clonotypes between healthy human individuals (dated by TCRdb to 2018 to 2021). Regarding the research as a whole: The cohort comprised a couple of women and a few men aged 18 to 49 years. Blood TCR repertoires of roughly 5 healthy adults were deeply sequenced to estimate repertoire size and the extent of clonotype sharing between individuals. To increase sequencing depth and limit assay-specific biases, TCR repertoire library preparation and sequencing were carried out by different laboratories using diverse techniques. For each donor, CD4 naive and CD4 memory were each given three plates, CD8 naive was given two plates, and CD8 memory was given one plate. Each donor's leukapheresis produced roughly between roughly 0.85 and 9.5 billion PBMCs.

On the study overall, not on this receptor specifically: Sampling was limited to blood, and TCR repertoires in tissue likely differ from TCR repertoires in blood. Compared with non-shared clonotypes, the clonotypes found in all four sorted-subset donors had higher generation probabilities. Estimated clonotype richness was generally larger for naive than for memory subsets. Sharing across a handful of donors was observed for about 5% of naive CD4, about 4% of naive CD8, about 2.5% of memory CD4, and about 0.4% of memory CD8 clonotypes. The small number of donors limited the genetic and exposure-history diversity represented. Pairwise subsampling indicated that sequencing depth was expected to affect the degree of clonotype sharing among donors. Even with the large sequencing depth, rarefaction of the sorted-subset datasets indicated that sequencing was incomplete.

From the cysteine up to the phenylalanine, the CDR3 has a length of 14 residues. The sequence is cut down to CDR3 DNA, 42 bases in frame from base 1. CDR1 and CDR2 (ENHRY, SYGVKD) derive from the germline V gene. Trimming removed 2 bases from V and 5 bases from J, leaving 10 bases between the germline ends. CD8 naive samples were CD45RO-negative cells positively selected for CCR7, giving a CD45RA+CCR7+ population that excluded TemRA cells. Healthy HIV-negative adults with no recently reported acute infections or vaccinations were included as donors. Every donor was a Caucasian adult residing in Nashville, Tennessee, USA. Blood was obtained by leukapheresis, after which PBMCs were separated by Ficoll-Histopaque density gradient centrifugation and cryopreserved in liquid nitrogen vapor phase. Analytical flow cytometry was used to check the purity and quantity of every magnetically sorted T cell population. Genomic DNA was isolated from every sorted fraction and measured by UV absorbance on a Nanodrop 2000c.

A note on this clone: Its antigen target is currently unknown. Base quality data are lacking; no much larger clone is found one base away.

Using the deep immunoSEQ assay, multiplex PCR amplified TCR CDR3 regions from genomic DNA. For each cell subset, the extracted genomic DNA was distributed evenly across all wells of several immunoSEQ 96-well plates, and each plate served as one replicate. For sorted subsets, each replicate PCR was loaded with about 200 ng genomic DNA, equivalent to 25,000 to 30,000 T cell genomes. Purified libraries were quantified with a Qubit 3.0 fluorometer, sized on a Bioanalyzer 2100, and re-quantified with the KAPA Library Quantification kit. Every immunoSEQ 96-well plate was sequenced on a separate single-read 150-cycle Illumina NextSeq 550 flow cell. In the original analysis: Because the immunoSEQ output included only junctional sequences and no quality scores, the filtering could not be the same as the filtering used for full-length reads. To assign V/J genes and CDR3, sequences were annotated using PyIR, a Python wrapper for IgBLAST v1.9, with IMGT germline references. Reads were removed for weak V/J assignments (E-value above 1e-6), missing CDR3, stop codons, out-of-frame junctions, or ambiguous translated residues. V3J clonotypes were defined as sequences sharing an identical inferred V gene, J gene, and CDR3 amino acid sequence. To compute the percentage overlap between repertoires, the number of shared unique clonotypes was divided by the size of the smaller repertoire. RTK rarefaction, the Chao1 estimator, and Recon v2.1 estimates of unobserved clonotypes were used to assess repertoire richness. Generation probabilities were computed with OLGA for all TCRbeta clonotypes obtained by the gDNA method from several donors. In its TCRdb copy, this immuneACCESS table keeps in-frame sequences only and misses some clones. Where compared with another copy, unresolved V genes explain less than half of these, and the others have no known cause. The DNA gave D and trimming, while V, J and clone size come from that table. This sample has about 2.1 million clones in its table, and just under 95% of those were observed once. More than 1.5% of the sample belongs to the ten largest clones.

The V gene is TRBV10-3 and the J gene is TRBJ2-1; no D gene is confidently identified. The sample consisted of naive CD8+ T cells from PBMCs. The cell subset or site label on this specimen signifies: CD45RA+CCR7+. This TCR was sampled from a man aged 18 to 29 in good health. Some clones in this sample may be carry-over from other donors' samples. The DNA sequence is as follows: TGTGCCATCAGTGAGCCGAGCGTCAACAATGAGCAGTTCTTC. Translation gives CAISEPSVNNEQFF.